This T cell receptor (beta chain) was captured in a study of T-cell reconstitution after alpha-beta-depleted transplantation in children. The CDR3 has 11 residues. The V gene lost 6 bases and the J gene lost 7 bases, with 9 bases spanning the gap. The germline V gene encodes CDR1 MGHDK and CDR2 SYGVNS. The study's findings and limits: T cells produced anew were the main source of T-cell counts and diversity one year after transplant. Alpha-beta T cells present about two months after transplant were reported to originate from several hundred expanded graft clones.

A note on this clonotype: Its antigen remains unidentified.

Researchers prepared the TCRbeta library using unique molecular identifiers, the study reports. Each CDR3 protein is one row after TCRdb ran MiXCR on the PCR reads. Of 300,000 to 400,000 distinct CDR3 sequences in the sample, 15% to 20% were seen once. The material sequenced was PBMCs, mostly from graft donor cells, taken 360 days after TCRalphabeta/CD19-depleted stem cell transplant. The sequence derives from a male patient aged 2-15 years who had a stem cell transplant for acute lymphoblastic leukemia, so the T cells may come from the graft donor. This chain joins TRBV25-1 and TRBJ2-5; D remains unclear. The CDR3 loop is CASRELGTQYF. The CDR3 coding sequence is TGTGCCAGCAGGGAGTTGGGGACCCAGTACTTC.